Listed here are 27 T cell receptor beta chains from one sample, sequenced in a study of CD8 T cells in ankylosing spondylitis. One entry per CDR3 protein results from TCRdb running MiXCR on the 5' RACE reads. Here the sample spans around 300,000 distinct CDR3 sequences, approximately 10% being singletons. Sequencing was done on a sample of blood, either unsorted or a sorted T cell fraction (not recorded which). These receptors were collected from a female donor with ankylosing spondylitis or in good health (not recorded which).

At least ten counts were recorded for this clonotype. CDR3 in DNA: TGCAGTGCTATGGTGGGGGCGAGCAATCAGCCCCAGCATTTT. Translated: CSAMVGASNQPQHF. This chain joins TRBV20-1 and TRBJ1-5; TRBD1 might be the D (6 bases). The CDR3 runs 14 residues. CDR1 is DFQATT, CDR2 SNEGSKA, per germline (reference sequence). V lost 4 bases and J lost 1, with 11 bases in between.

This chain links TRBV18 with TRBJ1-1; D gene ambiguous. Trimming shortened V by 1 base and J by 4 bases, and 10 bases separated the two germline ends. Germline V gene lookup returns CDR1 KGHSH and CDR2 LQKENI. The CDR3 sequence is 14 residues long. The CDR3 region is CASSPRTAGTEAFF. CDR3 DNA sequence: TGTGCCAGCTCACCACGAACAGCGGGCACTGAAGCTTTCTTT.

The chain is built from TRBV5-1 and TRBJ2-3; a possible D gene is TRBD2 (5 bases). Germline V CDR1 and CDR2: SGHRS, YFSETQ. The V end was cut by 0 bases, the J end by 1 base, with 9 bases between. The CDR3 is made up of 15 amino acids. CDR3 sequence reads: CASSLVGVRTDTQYF. CDR3 sequence (DNA): TGCGCCAGCAGCTTGGTGGGAGTTCGCACAGATACGCAGTATTTT. Drawing the rest from reference TRBV5-1 and TRBJ2-3, the complete variable domain is KAGVTQTPRYLIKTRGQQVTLSCSPISGHRSVSWYQQTPGQGLQFLFEYFSETQRNKGNFPGRFSGRQFSNSRSEMNVSTLELGDSALYLCASSLVGVRTDTQYFGPGTRLTVL.

This clonotype was counted between two and nine times. V gene TRBV21-1 combines with J gene TRBJ2-7; TRBD1 was called by the table and not checked on the DNA. TRBV21-1 is noted as a pseudogene. The CDR3 sequence is 16 residues long. CDR3 DNA: TGTGCCAGCAGATCCCGGGGAAACGCCGTCTCCTACGAGCAGTACTTC. The encoded protein is CASRSRGNAVSYEQYF.

This clonotype was seen at least ten times. The J gene is TRBJ2-2, the V gene TRBV20-1, with D perhaps given as TRBD1 or TRBD2 (5 bases each). The ends were cut back, 3 bases at V and 2 bases at J, with 13 bases in the middle. Germline loops: CDR1 DFQATT, CDR2 SNEGSKA (reference sequence). This CDR3 is built from 15 residues. CDR3 amino acids: CSARTTGPNTGELFF. The CDR3 coding sequence is TGCAGTGCTAGGACCACGGGACCTAACACCGGGGAGCTGTTTTTT.

The sample holds many counts of this clonotype. V usage is TRBV5-1 and J usage is TRBJ1-2, with TRBD1 identical over 9 bases. CDR1 and CDR2 from the germline V gene are SGHRS and YFSETQ. This CDR3 region has 16 residues. Trimming at V came to 3 bases and at J to 5 bases, leaving 11 bases not matched to a gene. CDR3: CASSWRTGAKNYGYTF. CDR3 coding DNA: TGCGCCAGCAGCTGGCGGACAGGGGCAAAGAATTATGGCTACACCTTC.

This clonotype was observed many times. The CDR3 bases are TGCAGTGCTGTACTAGGACGGCAAGCTTTCTTT. Translation gives CSAVLGRQAFF. V is TRBV20-1 and J is TRBJ1-1; D gene unclear. Trimming cost V 5 bases and J 9 bases, with 13 bases left between them. This CDR3 is 11 amino acids long. Germline-derived CDR1 and CDR2 are DFQATT and SNEGSKA (reference sequence).

This clonotype occurred many times. V gene TRBV10-2 combines with J gene TRBJ2-5, with a possible D match to TRBD1 (5 bases). The CDR3 contains 13 residues. Trimming removed 5 bases at V and 2 bases at J, with 9 bases between. Germline loops: CDR1 WSHSY, CDR2 SAAADI. CDR3 coding DNA: TGCGCCAGCAGTATAGGGGCTCAAGAGACCCAGTACTTC. It is translated as CASSIGAQETQYF.

The J gene is TRBJ2-7, the V gene TRBV30; no definite D call. Germline CDR1 is GTSNPN and CDR2 is SVGIG (reference sequence). This CDR3 region has 13 residues. Trimming left V 2 bases short and J 2 bases short, with 10 bases between. This chain's CDR3 is CAWSRGSPYEQYF. Here the CDR3 DNA reads TGTGCCTGGAGTCGTGGATCTCCCTACGAGCAGTACTTC.

The rearrangement links TRBV20-1 to TRBJ2-3; 7 bases map to TRBD2. Germline CDR1 reads DFQATT; CDR2 reads SNEGSKA (reference sequence). The CDR3 length is 13 residues. Unmatched junction bases numbered 5, after V lost 5 bases and J lost 3 bases. CDR3 residues: CSARGLDTDTQYF. The DNA for the CDR3 is TGCAGTGCTCGCGGACTAGATACAGATACGCAGTATTTT.

The J gene is TRBJ2-2, the V gene TRBV4-1; maybe TRBD2 (5 bases). The CDR3 totals 14 residues. Germline CDR1 MGHRA, CDR2 YSYEKL. Between the trimmed V and J ends, which lost 2 bases and 5 bases, there was a span of 9 bases. CDR3 in DNA: TGCGCCAGCAGCCAACCGGGGTGGACCGGGGAGCTGTTTTTT. The encoded protein is CASSQPGWTGELFF.

This clonotype was observed a few times. The V gene is TRBV11-2, the J gene TRBJ2-5, with a possible D match to TRBD2 (5 bases). This CDR3 comprises 18 residues. Trimming shortened V by 1 base and J by 2 bases, and 20 bases separated the two germline ends. Germline V gene lookup returns CDR1 SGHAT and CDR2 FQNNGV. The CDR3 sequence is CASSLGRRLAVVQETQYF. DNA of the CDR3: TGTGCCAGCAGCTTAGGTCGGCGGCTAGCAGTAGTTCAAGAGACCCAGTACTTC.

This clonotype was observed many times. The chain joins TRBV28 to TRBJ2-3; 10 bases line up with TRBD2. The V gene's germline CDR1 is MDHEN and CDR2 SYDVKM. This CDR3 region has 19 residues. The trim removed 3 bases at V and 6 bases at J, leaving 18 bases unmatched. Written as DNA, the CDR3 is TGTGCCAGCAGTTTTAATATGAGGGCTAGCGGGGGCCGCTCGGATACGCAGTATTTT. It encodes CASSFNMRASGGRSDTQYF.

This clonotype showed up many times. This chain connects TRBV5-6 to TRBJ2-2, with a possible D match to TRBD1 (6 bases). CDR1 and CDR2 (germline): SGHDT, YYEEEE. Trimming shortened V by 3 bases and J by 1 base, and 10 bases separated the two germline ends. This CDR3 has 15 amino acids. Here the CDR3 reads CASSWGHLNTGELFF. The CDR3 nucleotides read TGTGCCAGCAGCTGGGGACACCTGAACACCGGGGAGCTGTTTTTT.

Many counts were recorded for this clonotype. The V and J genes are TRBV12-3 or TRBV12-4 and TRBJ2-1, with a tentative D call TRBD1 (5 bases). This CDR3 has 16 residues. The V and J ends lost 1 base and 1 base respectively, with 11 bases between them. In DNA form, the CDR3 reads TGTGCCAGCAGTTTAGTCGGCAGGGTGTCCTACAATGAGCAGTTCTTC. Its protein product is CASSLVGRVSYNEQFF.

This clonotype came up a few times. This chain connects TRBV20-1 to TRBJ1-3; D is perhaps TRBD1 (5 bases). The CDR3 is 16 residues long. V lost 0 bases to trimming and J lost 7 bases, with 19 bases between them. From germline, CDR1 is DFQATT and CDR2 SNEGSKA (reference sequence). Written as DNA, the CDR3 is TGCAGTGCTAGAGATCTCGCCAGGGAGTATACGAACACCATATATTTT. It encodes CSARDLAREYTNTIYF.

Ten or more counts support this clonotype. The V gene is TRBV29-1, the J gene TRBJ1-1; D is unresolved. From germline, CDR1 is SQVTM and CDR2 ANQGSEA. V was pared by 8 bases and J by 9 bases, with 16 bases between. The CDR3 consists of 11 residues. The CDR3 DNA reads as TGCAGCTTATCCGACTCGGGGAAAGCTTTCTTT. The encoded protein is CSLSDSGKAFF.

In regard to this clonotype: Just one base apart from a much larger clone, this may be a read error. The chain joins TRBV5-5 to TRBJ2-5; D is possibly TRBD1 or TRBD2 (5 bases each). Germline V CDR1 and CDR2: SGHKS, YYEKEE (reference sequence). There are 13 residues in the CDR3. CDR3 sequence reads: CASSLRGEETRYF. DNA for the CDR3: TGTGCCAGCAGCCTGAGGGGAGAAGAGACCCGGTACTTC.

This chain links TRBV7-3 with TRBJ2-1, with 7 positions matching TRBD2. The ends lost 4 bases at V and 6 bases at J; junction bases unmatched: 6. This CDR3 is 14 amino acids long. The germline CDR1 and CDR2 sequences are SGHTA and FQGTGA. In nucleotides, the CDR3 is TGTGCCAGCAGCTCCACTAGCGACTCCAATGAGCAGTTCTTC. Amino acid sequence: CASSSTSDSNEQFF.

This chain joins TRBV10-3 and TRBJ2-7; 7 bases line up with TRBD2. With 4 bases clipped from V and 5 bases from J, the junction kept 8 bases outside the gene matches. The CDR3 has 14 amino acids. Germline values: CDR1 ENHRY, CDR2 SYGVKD. The CDR3 loop reads CAISVRGEKDEQYF. Here the CDR3 DNA reads TGTGCCATCAGTGTTCGGGGGGAGAAAGACGAGCAGTACTTC.

In this sample, this clonotype turned up many times. This sequence joins TRBV4-2 and TRBJ2-5, with 8 bases fitting TRBD1. There are 17 residues in the CDR3. V shed 4 bases, J shed 4 bases, and the junction held 14 bases outside the gene matches. Germline V gene data show CDR1 as LGHNA and CDR2 as YNFKEQ. The CDR3 nucleotides read TGTGCCAGCAGCCCGACGCAATTTCGACAGGGGACAGAGACCCAGTACTTC. Protein product: CASSPTQFRQGTETQYF.

This clonotype was observed at least ten times. J is TRBJ1-1 and V is TRBV29-1; 7 positions match TRBD1. The CDR3 contains 13 residues. V lost 5 bases and J lost 5; bases outside the gene matches: 8. The germline CDR1 and CDR2 sequences are SQVTM and ANQGSEA. CDR3 amino acids: CSVRRQGRTEAFF. CDR3 DNA: TGCAGCGTTCGACGACAGGGTAGGACTGAAGCTTTCTTT.

This clonotype was counted ten times or more. The chain recombines TRBV5-5 with TRBJ2-1; 9 bases match TRBD1. V was pared by 0 bases and J by 1 base, with 5 bases of the junction left unmatched. The CDR3 loop spans 17 amino acids. Germline CDR1 SGHKS, CDR2 YYEKEE (reference sequence). For the CDR3, the DNA is TGTGCCAGCAGCTTGGTAGGGGACAGGGTTTCCTACAATGAGCAGTTCTTC. Translated, it gives CASSLVGDRVSYNEQFF.

This clonotype was found many times. CDR3 in DNA: TGTGCCAGCAGCTCCCCGGGACAGGCAACCGGGGAGCTGTTTTTT. Residues: CASSSPGQATGELFF. The chain employs TRBV6-1 and TRBJ2-2; 8 nucleotides agree with TRBD1. V lost 6 bases and J lost 5; bases outside the gene matches: 8. The germline CDR1 and CDR2 sequences are MNHNS and SASEGT. The CDR3 runs to 15 residues.

This clonotype showed up many times. The chain has TRBV20-1 and TRBJ2-3, with D tentatively TRBD1 (6 bases). CDR1 is DFQATT, CDR2 SNEGSKA, per germline (reference sequence). The CDR3 extends over 14 amino acids. The V and J ends lost 6 bases and 2 bases respectively, with 15 bases between them. Here the CDR3 DNA reads TGCAGTGCCCGAAGGGGGTCCACCACAGATACGCAGTATTTT. Amino acids: CSARRGSTTDTQYF.

In its sample, this clonotype was seen many times. This chain connects TRBV29-1 to TRBJ1-3, with 7 bases lining up with TRBD1. Germline loops: CDR1 SQVTM, CDR2 ANQGSEA. The V gene end was trimmed by 7 bases and the J gene end by 4 bases; junction bases not matched to a gene: 16. The CDR3 spans 16 residues. CDR3 DNA: TGCAGCGCAGAGGGGGCACCCGGATTCGGAGGAAACACCATATATTTT. This encodes CSAEGAPGFGGNTIYF.

The chain links TRBV20-1 to TRBJ2-7; a weak D match, TRBD2 (6 bases). This CDR3 has 18 residues. Germline CDR1 reads DFQATT; CDR2 reads SNEGSKA (reference sequence). V lost 4 bases and J lost 1, with 26 bases in between. CDR3: CSANRPLEAGLVSYEQYF. In DNA, the CDR3 is TGCAGTGCTAACCGCCCCCTTGAGGCGGGGTTGGTATCCTACGAGCAGTACTTC.